This TCR beta chain was sequenced for a study of T cells in Graves' hyperthyroidism and ophthalmopathy. Study at large: At the time of initial diagnosis and before any treatment, peripheral blood was collected.

The CDR3 has 17 amino acids. V dropped 0 bases and J dropped 3; count of bases not matched to a gene: 7. Germline CDR1 reads LGHDT; CDR2 reads YNNKEL (reference sequence). On the basis of clinical symptoms, serum thyroxine and TRAb, thyroid ultrasound and orbital computed tomography, diagnoses were made. The source of the PBMCs was approximately 9.5 ml of fresh peripheral blood. There are many counts of this clonotype. The CDR3 regions of TCR beta were amplified from RNA transcripts. First-round RT-PCR with HTBI primers amplified the TCR CDR3 region. TCRdb called the multiplex PCR reads again in MiXCR, with one record for every CDR3 protein. The profile shows 400,000 or so distinct CDR3 sequences, roughly an eighth of them singletons.

The clonotype was recovered from a man aged 50 or older with Graves' ophthalmopathy. The genes are TRBV3-1 and TRBJ2-5; 10 bases align to TRBD1. Input material: blood. The CDR3 coding sequence is TGTGCCAGCAGCCAAGATAGTGGGACAGGGGCAAAAGAGACCCAGTACTTC. Amino acids: CASSQDSGTGAKETQYF.